Listed below are T cell receptor beta chains from one sample, sequenced in a study of blood T cells in healthy people across ages. TCRdb re-derived calls from the 5' RACE reads in MiXCR, one entry per CDR3 protein. The sample gives more than 1.4 million distinct CDR3 sequences, roughly 40% of which show up once; 7.9% is in the top ten. Specimen: blood. The receptor source for this set is a woman under 30 in good health. CDR3s include the opening cysteine and the closing phenylalanine or tryptophan. Fields, in order: clone size, V gene, D gene, J gene, CDR3 DNA, CDR3 protein. The D gene is left open where the match is weak. Not every row has a clone size; where given, it reads once, few, many or a size class.

once	TRBV25-1	.	TRBJ1-4	TGTGCCAGCAGGGACCCCGGATCAACTAATGAAAAACTGTTTTTT	CASRDPGSTNEKLFF
.	TRBV20-1	.	TRBJ2-3	TGCAGTGCTAGAGACCGACTTCGGGACTCCCGGCTGACGCAGTATTTT	CSARDRLRDSRLTQYF
.	TRBV12-3/TRBV12-4	TRBD1	TRBJ2-7	TGTGCCAGCGGGCGGGACAGGGGGCTTACTGAGCAGTACTTC	CASGRDRGLTEQYF
few	TRBV29-1	TRBD2	TRBJ2-1	TGCAGCGTTGACATAGCGGGAGTCTTCAATGAGCAGTTCTTC	CSVDIAGVFNEQFF
.	TRBV27	.	TRBJ2-5	TGTGCCAGCAGTCCCGCGTTGCGAGAGACCCAGTACTTC	CASSPALRETQYF
few	TRBV2	TRBD2	TRBJ2-5	TGTGCCAGCAGCTCCAGCAGGTGGGAGGGAGAGACCCAGTACTTC	CASSSSRWEGETQYF
.	TRBV4-2	TRBD2	TRBJ2-1	TGTGCCAGCAGCCAGGAGGGGACTAGGGGACACGATGAGCAGTTCTTC	CASSQEGTRGHDEQFF
few	TRBV6-6	.	TRBJ2-7	TGTGCCAGCAGTTTGAGGTTGGGGCCCGACGAGCAGTACTTC	CASSLRLGPDEQYF
.	TRBV7-9	TRBD1	TRBJ2-7	TGTGCCAGCAGCCCGGGGATGGGACAGGGCGAGCAGTACTTC	CASSPGMGQGEQYF
.	TRBV5-1	.	TRBJ1-4	TGCGCCAGCGCAACAGGGATGGGGAGTGAAAAACTGTTTTTT	CASATGMGSEKLFF
few	TRBV5-1	.	TRBJ2-3	TGCGCCAGCAGCCACGAGACTAATACGCAGTATTTT	CASSHETNTQYF
.	TRBV3-1	.	TRBJ2-5	TGTGCCAACAGCCAAGGGGGGTTGGAGACCCAGTACTTC	CANSQGGLETQYF
.	TRBV25-1	TRBD1	TRBJ2-1	TGTGCCAGCAGTGATACACAGGGGGCGGGTTACAATGAGCAGTTCTTC	CASSDTQGAGYNEQFF
once	TRBV20-1	.	TRBJ1-5	TGCAGTGTCATTGGCGCCGGGCAGCCCCAGCATTTT	CSVIGAGQPQHF
few	TRBV12-3/TRBV12-4	.	TRBJ1-1	TGTGCCAGCAGTTTTAACCTAGGGACTGAAGCTTTCTTT	CASSFNLGTEAFF
many	TRBV11-1	.	TRBJ2-6	TGTGCCAGCAGCCACTGGGAAGGACCCTCTGGGGCCAACGTCCTGACTTTC	CASSHWEGPSGANVLTF
.	TRBV20-1	TRBD2	TRBJ2-3	TGCAGTGCTAGAGATCTGCCTAGCGGGGTGAGCACAGATACGCAGTATTTT	CSARDLPSGVSTDTQYF
.	TRBV27	.	TRBJ2-1	TGTGCCAGCAGGGACTCCAGATACAATGAGCAGTTCTTC	CASRDSRYNEQFF
few	TRBV10-3	TRBD2	TRBJ2-1	TGTGCCATCAGTGGAGCTAGCGGGGCGAACAATGAGCAGTTCTTC	CAISGASGANNEQFF
.	TRBV29-1	TRBD1	TRBJ2-3	TGCAGCGTTGTAGGGACAGGCACAGCAGATACGCAGTATTTT	CSVVGTGTADTQYF
.	TRBV7-2	.	TRBJ1-6	TGTGCCAGCAGCGACACGATTTTTTTGGGAAATTCACCCCTCCACTTT	CASSDTIFLGNSPLHF
.	TRBV20-1	TRBD2	TRBJ2-3	TGCAGTGTCCCGAGCAGCGCGGGGGGCGACAATCTAGATACGCAGTATTTT	CSVPSSAGGDNLDTQYF
.	TRBV7-2	.	TRBJ2-5	TGTGCCAGCGGGACGATAGAGACCCAGTACTTC	CASGTIETQYF
few	TRBV5-1	.	TRBJ1-2	TGCGCCAGCAGTTTAAGGAATAACTATGGCTACACCTTC	CASSLRNNYGYTF
.	TRBV3-1	.	TRBJ1-2	TGTGCCAGCAGCCAAGATGGGGGCAGAAACTATGGCTACACCTTC	CASSQDGGRNYGYTF
few	TRBV7-2	TRBD2	TRBJ2-7	TGTGCCAGTAGCTTGCTCGGGGGGTCCTACAATGAGCAGTACTTC	CASSLLGGSYNEQYF
.	TRBV20-1	.	TRBJ2-1	TGCAGTGCCCGACTGACAGGTACGAACTACAATGAGCAGTTCTTC	CSARLTGTNYNEQFF
once	TRBV2	TRBD1	TRBJ2-7	TGTGCCAGCAGTCCTAACCGACAGGGGGGCGAGCAGTACTTC	CASSPNRQGGEQYF
.	TRBV28	.	TRBJ1-5	TGTGCCAGCAGTTTACCTCATGGGACAACCCAGGTAGGGCCCCAGCATTTT	CASSLPHGTTQVGPQHF
.	TRBV4-1	.	TRBJ2-3	TGCGCCAGCAGCCCGGAAGTGGGTACGCAGTATTTT	CASSPEVGTQYF
few	TRBV5-4	TRBD1	TRBJ2-7	TGTGCCAGCAGCTTGTATGCGTTACGATTACCCGGGACAGGGGGTTCCCAATACGAGCAGTACTTC	CASSLYALRLPGTGGSQYEQYF
.	TRBV28	.	TRBJ2-3	TGTGCCACCAGAACAGGCGGGGTGGTGACAGATACGCAGTATTTT	CATRTGGVVTDTQYF
.	TRBV6-1	.	TRBJ1-2	TGTGCCAGCTTTCGCCCGGACAACGGCTACACCTTC	CASFRPDNGYTF
.	TRBV6-6	.	TRBJ1-1	TGTGCCAGCAGTTCTTTGGGGTTTGCAGGGGTGACTGAAGCTTTCTTT	CASSSLGFAGVTEAFF
.	TRBV20-1	.	TRBJ2-7	TGCAGTGCCCATTTGTCCTACGAGCAGTACTTC	CSAHLSYEQYF
.	TRBV7-9	.	TRBJ2-5	TGTGCCAGCAGCGCCAACCTCCAAGAGACCCAGTACTTC	CASSANLQETQYF
few	TRBV18	.	TRBJ2-7	TGTGCCAGCTCAACGAGACTAGTCTCCGAGCAGTACTTC	CASSTRLVSEQYF
.	TRBV10-3	TRBD1	TRBJ2-7	TGTGCCATCAGTGAGGACAGGGGGAGGAACGAGCAGTACTTC	CAISEDRGRNEQYF
.	TRBV15	.	TRBJ2-3	TGTGCCACCGTCGGAGGAAGGGGGGAAGGCACAGATACGCAGTATTTT	CATVGGRGEGTDTQYF
.	TRBV11-2	TRBD2	TRBJ2-5	TGTGCCAGCAGCTTAGACCTTCTCGGCCCCATAGCGGGGATCGACCAAGGGACCCAGTACTTC	CASSLDLLGPIAGIDQGTQYF
.	TRBV5-1	TRBD2	TRBJ2-7	TGCGCCGGCAGCATCGGGACTAGCGGCTCCTACGAGCAGTACTTC	CAGSIGTSGSYEQYF
.	TRBV7-8	.	TRBJ2-2	TGTGCCAGTGGTATTACGGCGGCGACTACGAACACCGGGGAGCTGTTTTTT	CASGITAATTNTGELFF
.	TRBV6-1	TRBD2	TRBJ2-1	TGTGCCAGCAGTGAGGACGCCGGGACTAGCGGCAATGAGCAGTTCTTC	CASSEDAGTSGNEQFF
.	TRBV28	.	TRBJ2-7	TGTGCCAGTGCGTCGACTAGTTCCTACAATGAGCAGTACTTC	CASASTSSYNEQYF
.	TRBV12-3/TRBV12-4	TRBD2	TRBJ2-3	TGTGCCAGCAGTTTAGCGGGAGGGTTAACTAGCACAGATACGCAGTATTTT	CASSLAGGLTSTDTQYF
.	TRBV7-9	TRBD2	TRBJ2-7	TGTGCCAGCAGCTGGACTAGTGACAGCTACGAGCAGTACTTC	CASSWTSDSYEQYF
.	TRBV27	TRBD2	TRBJ2-1	TGTGCCAGCAGTTTTTGGCTAGCGGGCCCGGGTGAGCAGTTCTTC	CASSFWLAGPGEQFF
.	TRBV29-1	.	TRBJ2-5	TGCAGCGTTGAATTCACTTCGGCGGTTCTAGAGACCCAGTACTTC	CSVEFTSAVLETQYF
once	TRBV27	.	TRBJ1-6	TGTGCCAGCAGTTTTGGCCTATGGAGGGCAGGGGTTCATAATTCACCCCCCCACTTT	CASSFGLWRAGVHNSPPHF
.	TRBV3-1	.	TRBJ2-3	TGTGCCAGCAGCCATGGGTCTAGCGGCACAGATACGCAGTATTTT	CASSHGSSGTDTQYF
.	TRBV6-1	TRBD2	TRBJ2-5	TGTGCCAGCAGTGAAGCCCCAGCGGGAGGTTGGGAGACCCAGTACTTC	CASSEAPAGGWETQYF
.	TRBV20-1	.	TRBJ2-1	TGCAGTGCTAGAGATGGACGAAGTGAGCAGTTCTTC	CSARDGRSEQFF